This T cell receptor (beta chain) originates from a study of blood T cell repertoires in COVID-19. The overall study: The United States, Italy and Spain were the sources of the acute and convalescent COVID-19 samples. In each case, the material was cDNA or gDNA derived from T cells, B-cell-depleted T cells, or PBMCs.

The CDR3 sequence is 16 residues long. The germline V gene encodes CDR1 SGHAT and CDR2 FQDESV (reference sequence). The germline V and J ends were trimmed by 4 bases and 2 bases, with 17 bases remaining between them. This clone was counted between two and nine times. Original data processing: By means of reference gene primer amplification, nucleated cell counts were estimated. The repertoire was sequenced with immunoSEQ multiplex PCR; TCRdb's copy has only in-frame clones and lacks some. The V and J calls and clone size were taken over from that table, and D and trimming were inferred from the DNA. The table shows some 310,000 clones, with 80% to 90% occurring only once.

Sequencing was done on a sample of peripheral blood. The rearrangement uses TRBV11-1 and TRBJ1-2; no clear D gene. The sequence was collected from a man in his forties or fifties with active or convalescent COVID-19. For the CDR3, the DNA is TGTGCCAGCAGCTCAAGATCCGGCCTGGAGAACTATGGCTACACCTTC. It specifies CASSSRSGLENYGYTF.